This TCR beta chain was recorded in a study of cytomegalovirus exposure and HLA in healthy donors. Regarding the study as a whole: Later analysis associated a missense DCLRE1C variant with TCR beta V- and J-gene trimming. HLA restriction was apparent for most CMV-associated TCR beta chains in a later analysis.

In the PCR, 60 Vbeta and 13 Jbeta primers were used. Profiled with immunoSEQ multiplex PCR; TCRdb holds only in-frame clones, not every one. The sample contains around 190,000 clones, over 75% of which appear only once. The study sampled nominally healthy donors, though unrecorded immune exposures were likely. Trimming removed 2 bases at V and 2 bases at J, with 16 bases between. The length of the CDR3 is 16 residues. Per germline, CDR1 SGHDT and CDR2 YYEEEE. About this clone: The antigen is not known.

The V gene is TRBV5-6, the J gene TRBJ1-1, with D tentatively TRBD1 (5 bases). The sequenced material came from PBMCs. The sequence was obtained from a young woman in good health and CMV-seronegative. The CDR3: CASSFLSRTLNTEAFF. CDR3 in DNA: TGTGCCAGCAGCTTTTTATCCAGGACACTCAACACTGAAGCTTTCTTT. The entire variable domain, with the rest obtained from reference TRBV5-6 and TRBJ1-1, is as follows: DAGVTQSPTHLIKTRGQQVTLRCSPKSGHDTVSWYQQALGQGPQFIFQYYEEEERQRGNFPDRFSGHQFPNYSSELNVNALLLGDSALYLCASSFLSRTLNTEAFFGQGTRLTVV.